This T cell receptor (beta chain) was identified during a study of patients and donors after allogeneic stem cell transplantation. Germline assignment: CDR1 MNHNS and CDR2 SASEGT. The CDR3 totals 15 residues. Losses at the gene ends were 6 bases for V and 5 bases for J; bases not matched to a gene: 5. TCRdb reprocessed the RT-PCR reads with MiXCR, giving one entry per CDR3 protein. Here the sample spans about a million distinct CDR3 sequences, about a sixth being singletons. The sequence was obtained from a human donor who was either an allogeneic HSCT recipient or a stem cell or donor lymphocyte infusion donor (not recorded which). It is not recorded whose cells these are; they may come from a transplant donor. Sequenced sample: blood, either unsorted or a sorted T cell fraction (not recorded which). The V call is TRBV6-1, the J call TRBJ2-2, with 11 bases identical to TRBD2. The CDR3 DNA reads TGTGCCAGCAGCAGACTAGCGGGAAGGACCGGGGAGCTGTTTTTT. Residues: CASSRLAGRTGELFF.